Below, 15 T cell receptor beta chains from the same sample are listed, as sequenced in a study of shared clonotypes between healthy human individuals. Only in-frame clones appear in the TCRdb table, and some are missing; sequencing was by immunoSEQ multiplex PCR. Among about 700,000 clones listed, just over 90% were seen once. Positive CCR7 selection of CD45RO-negative cells yielded the naive CD8 cells, and terminally differentiated effector memory CD45RA+ cells were excluded. Sequenced sample: naive CD8+ T cells sorted from blood. These TCRs come from a man aged 30 to 45 in good health.

The rearrangement links TRBV4-3 to TRBJ2-5; D is unclear. Germline CDR1 and CDR2: LGHNA and YSLEER. This CDR3 is built from 14 residues. The ends were cut back, 1 base at V and 5 bases at J, with 11 bases in the middle. The DNA of the CDR3 is TGCGCCAGCAGCCAAGTCACCGGTAGGGAGACCCAGTACTTC. Translation gives CASSQVTGRETQYF.

The gene calls are TRBV10-3 and TRBJ1-1; tentatively, D is TRBD1 (5 bases). CDR1 ENHRY and CDR2 SYGVKD come from the germline V gene. Trimming left V 4 bases short and J 6 bases short, with 12 bases between. CDR3 length equals 13 residues. CDR3 coding DNA: TGTGCCATCAGTGGGGGCAGGGTGGCTGAAGCTTTCTTT. Encoded protein: CAISGGRVAEAFF.

The chain joins TRBV15 to TRBJ2-1; D ambiguous. The ends were cut back, 4 bases at V and 7 bases at J, with 11 bases in the middle. Germline CDR1 LNHNV, CDR2 YYDKDF (reference sequence). The CDR3 has 13 amino acids. DNA of the CDR3: TGTGCCACCAGCAACGGTTTCGGGAATGAGCAGTTCTTC. Translating it yields CATSNGFGNEQFF.

This clone occurred a few times. The CDR3 sequence: CASGPPDRGYEQYF. DNA of the CDR3: TGTGCCAGCGGCCCACCGGACAGGGGGTACGAGCAGTACTTC. The chain joins TRBV11-2 to TRBJ2-7, with TRBD1 matching 10 bases. V shed 8 bases, J shed 4 bases, and the junction held 8 bases outside the gene matches. This CDR3 is built from 14 residues. CDR1 is SGHAT and CDR2 is FQNNGV in the germline V gene.

Comments on this clone: Distinct nucleotide sequences in the sample also encode this CDR3. The chain has TRBV27 and TRBJ2-7, with D unresolved. In germline, CDR1 is MNHEY, CDR2 SMNVEV (reference sequence). This CDR3 is built from 13 residues. V lost 5 bases and J 0 bases, leaving 8 bases between the germline ends. CDR3 sequence reads: CASSSFLSYEQYF. Written as DNA, the CDR3 is TGTGCCAGCAGTAGCTTCCTCTCCTACGAGCAGTACTTC.

This chain joins TRBV6-1 and TRBJ1-1, with D maybe TRBD1 (5 bases). The CDR3 runs 15 residues. Germline V gene sequence: CDR1 MNHNS, CDR2 SASEGT. The V and J ends lost 3 bases and 5 bases respectively, with 16 bases between them. CDR3 amino acids: CASSDFGGGWTEAFF. The CDR3 DNA follows: TGTGCCAGCAGTGATTTTGGGGGGGGTTGGACTGAAGCTTTCTTT.

The chain recombines TRBV10-2 with TRBJ1-2; the D is unclear. Deletions cut 5 bases from V and 4 bases from J, with 14 bases between. This CDR3 has 14 amino acids. Germline CDR1 is WSHSY and CDR2 is SAAADI. The CDR3 coding sequence is TGCGCCAGCAGTTACAAGGGATTCGGCTATGGCTACACCTTC. It codes for CASSYKGFGYGYTF.

J is TRBJ2-1 and V is TRBV29-1; D may be TRBD1 or TRBD2 (6 bases each). In germline, CDR1 is SQVTM, CDR2 ANQGSEA. The CDR3 has 15 amino acids. V lost 8 bases and J lost 5, with 22 bases in between. CDR3 DNA: TGCAGCCTATCCGTGGGGGGCAGGCCAGACAATGAGCAGTTCTTC. This codes for CSLSVGGRPDNEQFF.

The V call is TRBV9, the J call TRBJ2-7; the D gene is possibly TRBD2 (7 bases). CDR1 and CDR2 from the germline V gene are SGDLS and YYNGEE. V was pared by 4 bases and J by 4 bases, with 12 bases between. This CDR3 region has 13 residues. CDR3 sequence (DNA): TGTGCCAGCAGCTCCGAGGGGGGGTACGAGCAGTACTTC. Protein sequence: CASSSEGGYEQYF. Full variable domain (missing parts from reference TRBV9 and TRBJ2-7): DSGVTQTPKHLITATGQRVTLRCSPRSGDLSVYWYQQSLDQGLQFLIQYYNGEERAKGNILERFSAQQFPDLHSELNLSSLELGDSALYFCASSSEGGYEQYFGPGTRLTVT.

In nucleotides, the CDR3 is TGCGCCAGCAGCTTGAGTTTTTTGGGAGGGGACCACGAGCAGTACTTC. As protein: CASSLSFLGGDHEQYF. This chain joins TRBV5-1 and TRBJ2-7; 7 bases line up with TRBD2. CDR3 length: 16 amino acids. V was clipped by 1 base and J by 5 bases; unmatched bases: 12. CDR1 SGHRS and CDR2 YFSETQ come from the germline V gene.

This clone appeared a single time. The gene calls are TRBV4-1 and TRBJ2-7; 9 bases line up with TRBD1. Germline CDR1 MGHRA, CDR2 YSYEKL. Trimming took 0 bases from V and 4 from J; bases not matched to a gene: 10. The length of the CDR3 is 17 residues. The chain's CDR3 is CASSQESSGTGTYEQYF. As DNA, the CDR3 is TGCGCCAGCAGCCAAGAAAGCTCCGGGACAGGGACATACGAGCAGTACTTC.

The count of this clone is one. The V call is TRBV4-1, the J call TRBJ2-7, with D unclear. The CDR3 totals 13 residues. Looked up from germline, CDR1 is MGHRA and CDR2 is YSYEKL. V was cut by 0 bases and J by 5 bases, with 8 bases left in between. The CDR3 DNA reads TGCGCCAGCAGCCAAGATCTAGACGACGAGCAGTACTTC. It encodes CASSQDLDDEQYF.

The gene calls are TRBV7-9 and TRBJ2-1; D is ambiguous. The V end was cut by 5 bases, the J end by 4 bases, with 12 bases between. This CDR3 spans 14 amino acids. Per the germline V gene, CDR1 is SEHNR and CDR2 is FQNEAQ (reference sequence). The CDR3 protein is CASSPEVGYNEQFF. In nucleotides, the CDR3 is TGTGCCAGCAGCCCCGAAGTCGGTTACAATGAGCAGTTCTTC.

Concerning this clone: In the same sample, other DNA sequences code for this CDR3. The J gene is TRBJ2-1, the V gene TRBV5-6; D is perhaps TRBD2 (6 bases). Germline CDR1 SGHDT, CDR2 YYEEEE. The CDR3 extends over 16 amino acids. Trimming left V 0 bases short and J 0 bases short, with 10 bases between. The CDR3 nucleotides are TGTGCCAGCAGCTTGGCCGGGGGATCCTCCTACAATGAGCAGTTCTTC. Protein sequence: CASSLAGGSSYNEQFF.

The chain recombines TRBV27 with TRBJ2-3; 8 positions match TRBD2. The CDR3 loop spans 15 amino acids. Per the germline V gene, CDR1 is MNHEY and CDR2 is SMNVEV (reference sequence). J lost 1 base, V lost 2 bases, and 2 bases had no gene match. CDR3 sequence: CASSLPGRGTDTQYF. CDR3 DNA sequence: TGTGCCAGCAGTTTACCCGGGAGGGGCACAGATACGCAGTATTTT.